This T cell receptor beta chain was sequenced in a study of spatial heterogeneity in lung cancer. V shed 8 bases, J shed 5 bases, and the junction held 6 bases outside the gene matches. The length of the CDR3 is 14 residues. CDR1 and CDR2 from the germline V gene are LNHDA and SQIVND (reference sequence). TCRdb passed the 5' RACE reads through MiXCR, listing each CDR3 protein once. Seen here are some 8,900 distinct CDR3 sequences, 4.5% observed once, and the top ten hold approximately 30%. This clonotype was seen repeatedly, ten times or more. The time point here: sample taken at primary tumor resection.

The chain uses TRBV19 and TRBJ2-2, with 9 bases matching TRBD1. This receptor was obtained from a male donor with early-stage non-small cell lung cancer. Sample: PBMCs, taken at surgery. CDR3 coding DNA: TGTGCCAGTCAGGGGACAGGGAGGACCGGGGAGCTGTTTTTT. It encodes CASQGTGRTGELFF.